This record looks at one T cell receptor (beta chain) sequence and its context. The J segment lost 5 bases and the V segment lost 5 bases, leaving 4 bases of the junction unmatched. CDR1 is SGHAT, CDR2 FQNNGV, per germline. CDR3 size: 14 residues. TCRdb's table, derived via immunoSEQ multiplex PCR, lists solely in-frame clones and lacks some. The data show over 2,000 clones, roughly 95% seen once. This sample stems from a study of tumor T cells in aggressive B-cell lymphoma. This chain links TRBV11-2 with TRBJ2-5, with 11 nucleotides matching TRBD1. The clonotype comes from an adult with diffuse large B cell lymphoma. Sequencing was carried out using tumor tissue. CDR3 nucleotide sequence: TGTGCCAGCAGCCCCGGGACAGGGGGGGAGACCCAGTACTTC. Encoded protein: CASSPGTGGETQYF.